A single sample is the source of the 10 T cell receptor beta chains below, sequenced in a study of cytomegalovirus exposure and HLA in healthy donors. 13 Jbeta primers and 60 Vbeta primers were used for the PCR. The assay was immunoSEQ multiplex PCR, and TCRdb's table has in-frame clones only and misses some. The sample consists of under 100,000 clones, around 77% of them appearing once. Material for sequencing was PBMCs. All receptors come from a man aged 45 to 65 in good health and CMV-seronegative.

This clone was detected only once. The chain carries TRBV29-1 and TRBJ2-3, with unresolved D. The CDR3 is 11 residues long. Germline CDR1 is SQVTM and CDR2 is ANQGSEA. V dropped 3 bases and J dropped 4 bases, with 5 bases sitting between them. The chain's CDR3 is CSVESADTQYF. The CDR3 nucleotides are TGCAGCGTTGAGAGTGCAGATACGCAGTATTTT.

The gene calls are TRBV19 and TRBJ2-6; 7 bases agree with TRBD1. V shed 1 base and J 1 base; nucleotides not matched to a gene: 1. The CDR3 has 16 amino acids. Germline CDR1 and CDR2: LNHDA and SQIVND (reference sequence). CDR3 DNA: TGTGCCAGTAGTATAGGGGGACAGTCTGGGGCCAACGTCCTGACTTTC. The encoded protein is CASSIGGQSGANVLTF.

This clone was detected a few times. The rearrangement uses TRBV10-3 and TRBJ1-1; 8 nucleotides match TRBD1. The CDR3 has 14 residues. Germline V CDR1 and CDR2: ENHRY, SYGVKD. Unmatched junction bases numbered 3, after V lost 5 bases and J lost 1 base. CDR3: CAISSDRGNTEAFF. For the CDR3, the DNA is TGTGCCATCAGTAGCGACAGGGGGAACACTGAAGCTTTCTTT.

The rearrangement uses TRBV18 and TRBJ2-7; D may be TRBD1 (5 bases). Per germline, CDR1 KGHSH and CDR2 LQKENI. The V gene lost 3 bases and the J gene lost 3 bases, with 6 bases spanning the gap. The CDR3 is made up of 12 amino acids. The DNA for the CDR3 is TGTGCCAGCTCACCTGACAGCTACGAGCAGTACTTC. Its protein is CASSPDSYEQYF.

This chain joins TRBV6-5 and TRBJ1-3; 10 nucleotides agree with TRBD1. V trimming: 5 bases; J trimming: 2 bases; junction bases outside the gene matches: 3. This CDR3 is 15 amino acids long. Germline V gives CDR1 MNHEY, CDR2 SVGAGI. The CDR3 coding sequence is TGTGCCAGCAGTACTGGGACAGGGGCTGGAAACACCATATATTTT. It specifies CASSTGTGAGNTIYF.

This clone was recorded once. The chain joins TRBV4-1 to TRBJ1-5, with 8 positions matching TRBD1. The germline CDR1 and CDR2 sequences are MGHRA and YSYEKL. This CDR3 contains 20 residues. The V segment lost 2 bases and the J segment 3 bases; nucleotides outside the gene matches: 18. The DNA of the CDR3 is TGCGCCAGCAGCCAAACACTACGGACAGGGAATCGTCGGTCCAATCAGCCCCAGCATTTT. Translation gives CASSQTLRTGNRRSNQPQHF.

The chain is built from TRBV7-2 and TRBJ1-2; the match to TRBD1 covers 7 bases. The CDR3 length is 15 residues. Germline loops: CDR1 SGHTA, CDR2 FQGNSA. Trimming cost V 2 bases and J 4 bases; bases outside gene matches: 7. DNA for the CDR3: TGTGCCAGCAGCTTATTCTTCGACAGGGTCTATGGCTACACCTTC. Its translation is CASSLFFDRVYGYTF. The complete variable domain, with remaining parts taken from reference TRBV7-2 and TRBJ1-2, reads GAGVSQSPSNKVTEKGKDVELRCDPISGHTALYWYRQSLGQGLEFLIYFQGNSAPDKSGLPSDRFSAERTGGSVSTLTIQRTQQEDSAVYLCASSLFFDRVYGYTFGSGTRLTVV.

The V gene is TRBV4-1, the J gene TRBJ2-5; 7 bases map to TRBD2. The J call is doubtful: the DNA matches TRBJ2-7 better. The CDR3 is 15 residues long. Germline V gene sequence: CDR1 MGHRA, CDR2 YSYEKL. The CDR3 DNA is TGCGCCAGCAGCCAAGTCGAAGGACTAGCCTACGAGCAGTACTTC. It encodes CASSQVEGLAYEQYF.

The chain employs TRBV27 and TRBJ2-1; D remains unclear. The V gene's germline CDR1 is MNHEY and CDR2 SMNVEV (reference sequence). The CDR3 loop spans 13 amino acids. V lost 2 bases, J lost 6 bases, and 8 bases lay in between. CDR3 sequence: CASSLPPSNEQFF. CDR3 nucleotide sequence: TGTGCCAGCAGTTTACCCCCCAGCAATGAGCAGTTCTTC.

The chain is built from TRBV6-5 and TRBJ2-5, with 8 bases aligning to TRBD2. CDR3 length: 13 residues. The V segment lost 7 bases and the J segment 5 bases; nucleotides outside the gene matches: 6. Per the germline V gene, CDR1 is MNHEY and CDR2 is SVGAGI. The CDR3 DNA sequence: TGTGCCAGCAAAGCGGGGGCTTGGGAGACCCAGTACTTC. As protein: CASKAGAWETQYF.